This is a list of T cell receptor beta chains from one sample in a study of T cell responses to AZD1222 COVID-19 vaccine. The data were produced by immunoSEQ multiplex PCR, yet TCRdb's version contains in-frame clones alone and is incomplete. This table holds more than 150,000 clones, 90% to 95% found once. The sequences come from peripheral blood, collected on day 0 of AZD1222 vaccination. These receptor sequences come from an adult in good health. The CDR3 runs from the conserved cysteine through the conserved F or W. The D gene is left open where the match is weak. A clone size is listed for some rows: how often the clone was seen (once, few, many), or a class if it is expanded.

j_gene: TRBJ2-1; abundance: .; v_gene: TRBV2; d_gene: TRBD2; CDR3aa: CAITLGRVYNEQFF; CDR3nt: TGTGCCATAACCCTCGGGAGGGTCTACAATGAGCAGTTCTTC
j_gene: TRBJ1-1; abundance: .; v_gene: TRBV6-5; d_gene: .; CDR3aa: CASRDSGHPNTEAFF; CDR3nt: TGTGCCAGCAGGGATTCGGGACATCCGAACACTGAAGCTTTCTTT
j_gene: TRBJ1-5; abundance: .; v_gene: TRBV7-8; d_gene: .; CDR3aa: CASSQGAGAGNQPQHF; CDR3nt: TGTGCCAGCAGCCAAGGGGCGGGGGCCGGCAATCAGCCCCAGCATTTT
j_gene: TRBJ1-4; abundance: .; v_gene: TRBV6-5; d_gene: .; CDR3aa: CASSIFMGVEEKLFF; CDR3nt: TGTGCCAGCAGTATCTTCATGGGGGTCGAGGAAAAACTGTTTTTT
j_gene: TRBJ2-1; abundance: .; v_gene: TRBV27; d_gene: TRBD1; CDR3aa: CASSRGRGDEQFF; CDR3nt: TGTGCCAGCAGCAGGGGGCGAGGCGATGAGCAGTTCTTC
j_gene: TRBJ1-1; abundance: .; v_gene: TRBV5-1; d_gene: .; CDR3aa: CASSLTLNTEAFF; CDR3nt: TGCGCCAGCAGCCTGACCCTGAACACTGAAGCTTTCTTT
j_gene: TRBJ2-7; abundance: once; v_gene: TRBV6-5; d_gene: .; CDR3aa: CASSRQTTYEQYF; CDR3nt: TGTGCCAGCAGTCGACAGACAACCTACGAGCAGTACTTC
j_gene: TRBJ1-2; abundance: .; v_gene: TRBV10-3; d_gene: .; CDR3aa: CAIRRGHDYYGYTF; CDR3nt: TGTGCCATCAGGAGGGGACACGACTACTATGGCTACACCTTC
j_gene: TRBJ2-1; abundance: .; v_gene: TRBV6-5; d_gene: .; CDR3aa: CASRLLGSYNEQFF; CDR3nt: TGTGCCAGCAGATTACTGGGGTCCTACAATGAGCAGTTCTTC
j_gene: TRBJ1-5; abundance: .; v_gene: TRBV5-1; d_gene: .; CDR3aa: CASSPGEINQPQHF; CDR3nt: TGCGCCAGCAGCCCCGGGGAGATAAATCAGCCCCAGCATTTT
j_gene: TRBJ1-2; abundance: .; v_gene: TRBV6-5; d_gene: .; CDR3aa: CASRQGAYGYTF; CDR3nt: TGTGCCAGCAGGCAGGGAGCTTATGGCTACACCTTC
j_gene: TRBJ2-7; abundance: .; v_gene: TRBV5-1; d_gene: TRBD2; CDR3aa: CASSLVAGGAYEQYF; CDR3nt: TGCGCCAGCAGCTTGGTGGCGGGGGGGGCCTACGAGCAGTACTTC
j_gene: TRBJ1-5; abundance: .; v_gene: TRBV18; d_gene: TRBD1; CDR3aa: CASSPNPGTADQPQHF; CDR3nt: TGTGCCAGCTCACCCAATCCCGGGACAGCAGATCAGCCCCAGCATTTT
j_gene: TRBJ1-2; abundance: .; v_gene: TRBV19; d_gene: .; CDR3aa: CASSISNPLYGYTF; CDR3nt: TGTGCCAGTAGTATTTCTAACCCCCTCTATGGCTACACCTTC
j_gene: TRBJ1-1; abundance: .; v_gene: TRBV19; d_gene: .; CDR3aa: CASSIRNTEAFF; CDR3nt: TGTGCCAGTAGTATCCGCAACACTGAAGCTTTCTTT
j_gene: TRBJ2-1; abundance: .; v_gene: TRBV11-2; d_gene: .; CDR3aa: CASSLDEASYNEQFF; CDR3nt: TGTGCCAGCAGCTTAGATGAAGCGTCCTACAATGAGCAGTTCTTC
j_gene: TRBJ1-1; abundance: .; v_gene: TRBV19; d_gene: .; CDR3aa: CASTPGQREAFF; CDR3nt: TGTGCCAGTACCCCGGGACAACGTGAAGCTTTCTTT
j_gene: TRBJ2-1; abundance: .; v_gene: TRBV19; d_gene: .; CDR3aa: CASSIRQYNEQFF; CDR3nt: TGTGCCAGTAGTATCCGACAGTACAATGAGCAGTTCTTC
j_gene: TRBJ1-5; abundance: .; v_gene: TRBV28; d_gene: .; CDR3aa: CASSLWGGADQPQHF; CDR3nt: TGTGCCAGCAGTTTATGGGGGGGCGCGGATCAGCCCCAGCATTTT
j_gene: TRBJ1-2; abundance: .; v_gene: TRBV2; d_gene: .; CDR3aa: CARRGGEDYGYTF; CDR3nt: TGTGCCCGCCGCGGGGGGGAAGACTATGGCTACACCTTC
j_gene: TRBJ1-2; abundance: .; v_gene: TRBV27; d_gene: .; CDR3aa: CASSFFGSGYTF; CDR3nt: TGTGCCAGCAGCTTTTTCGGATCTGGCTACACCTTC
j_gene: TRBJ1-1; abundance: .; v_gene: TRBV9; d_gene: TRBD1; CDR3aa: CASSGQGAMNTEAFF; CDR3nt: TGTGCCAGCAGCGGACAGGGGGCGATGAACACTGAAGCTTTCTTT
j_gene: TRBJ2-3; abundance: .; v_gene: TRBV7-3; d_gene: TRBD1; CDR3aa: CASSFDREIDTQYF; CDR3nt: TGTGCCAGCAGCTTCGACAGGGAAATAGATACGCAGTATTTT
j_gene: TRBJ2-7; abundance: .; v_gene: TRBV11-2; d_gene: .; CDR3aa: CASSLKPGVGEQYF; CDR3nt: TGTGCCAGCAGCTTAAAGCCTGGGGTGGGCGAGCAGTACTTC
j_gene: TRBJ1-4; abundance: .; v_gene: TRBV5-1; d_gene: .; CDR3aa: CASSPGLRPNEKLFF; CDR3nt: TGCGCCAGCAGCCCTGGGCTACGACCGAATGAAAAACTGTTTTTT
j_gene: TRBJ2-3; abundance: .; v_gene: TRBV3-1/TRBV3-2; d_gene: TRBD2; CDR3aa: CASSHKLAGGADTQYF; CDR3nt: TGTGCCAGCAGCCATAAACTAGCGGGAGGAGCAGATACGCAGTATTTT
j_gene: TRBJ2-1; abundance: .; v_gene: TRBV19; d_gene: .; CDR3aa: CASSGQGKRNEQFF; CDR3nt: TGTGCCAGTAGTGGGCAGGGGAAGCGAAATGAGCAGTTCTTC
j_gene: TRBJ1-4; abundance: .; v_gene: TRBV7-9; d_gene: .; CDR3aa: CASSLATPRVQEKLFF; CDR3nt: TGTGCCAGCAGCTTAGCAACCCCTAGGGTGCAAGAAAAACTGTTTTTT
j_gene: TRBJ2-7; abundance: once; v_gene: TRBV6-5; d_gene: .; CDR3aa: CASSYSARAEQYF; CDR3nt: TGTGCCAGCAGTTACTCTGCCAGAGCTGAGCAGTACTTC
j_gene: TRBJ2-1; abundance: .; v_gene: TRBV5-4; d_gene: .; CDR3aa: CASSLKDSVDEQFF; CDR3nt: TGTGCCAGCAGCTTGAAGGACAGTGTCGATGAGCAGTTCTTC
j_gene: TRBJ1-2; abundance: .; v_gene: TRBV5-1; d_gene: .; CDR3aa: CASSLINREVGYTF; CDR3nt: TGCGCCAGCAGCTTGATCAACAGGGAGGTTGGCTACACCTTC
j_gene: TRBJ1-1; abundance: few; v_gene: TRBV6-2/TRBV6-3; d_gene: TRBD1; CDR3aa: CASSYRQGRAFF; CDR3nt: TGTGCCAGCAGTTACCGACAGGGAAGAGCTTTCTTT
j_gene: TRBJ1-2; abundance: .; v_gene: TRBV30; d_gene: .; CDR3aa: CAWSVRGDGGYTF; CDR3nt: TGTGCCTGGAGTGTACGGGGGGACGGGGGCTACACCTTC
j_gene: TRBJ1-2; abundance: .; v_gene: TRBV28; d_gene: .; CDR3aa: CASSALHTRGYGYTF; CDR3nt: TGTGCCAGCAGCGCGCTCCACACTAGGGGCTATGGCTACACCTTC
j_gene: TRBJ1-2; abundance: .; v_gene: TRBV2; d_gene: .; CDR3aa: CASSEGVGENGYTF; CDR3nt: TGTGCCAGCAGTGAAGGGGTGGGGGAGAATGGCTACACCTTC
j_gene: TRBJ1-2; abundance: .; v_gene: TRBV6-5; d_gene: TRBD1; CDR3aa: CASTRGQGEQGYTF; CDR3nt: TGTGCCAGCACCCGCGGACAGGGGGAACAAGGCTACACCTTC
j_gene: TRBJ1-1; abundance: once; v_gene: TRBV6-1; d_gene: .; CDR3aa: CASSEGKEAFF; CDR3nt: TGTGCCAGCAGTGAAGGGAAGGAAGCTTTCTTT
j_gene: TRBJ2-7; abundance: .; v_gene: TRBV7-2; d_gene: .; CDR3aa: CASSLSGGREQYF; CDR3nt: TGTGCCAGCAGCTTATCCGGGGGGCGCGAGCAGTACTTC
j_gene: TRBJ2-7; abundance: .; v_gene: TRBV4-1; d_gene: TRBD1; CDR3aa: CASSHADRVRGEQYF; CDR3nt: TGCGCCAGCAGCCATGCCGACAGGGTACGGGGCGAGCAGTACTTC
j_gene: TRBJ1-2; abundance: .; v_gene: TRBV2; d_gene: .; CDR3aa: CASRDVERFRGANYGYTF; CDR3nt: TGTGCCAGCAGGGACGTCGAGAGATTCAGAGGGGCTAACTATGGCTACACCTTC
j_gene: TRBJ1-1; abundance: .; v_gene: TRBV3-1/TRBV3-2; d_gene: .; CDR3aa: CASSQDRRGEEAFF; CDR3nt: TGTGCCAGCAGCCAAGATCGTCGGGGGGAAGAGGCTTTCTTT
j_gene: TRBJ2-2; abundance: once; v_gene: TRBV9; d_gene: TRBD2; CDR3aa: CASSVGTSAARPDTGELFF; CDR3nt: TGTGCCAGCAGCGTAGGGACTAGCGCCGCCCGCCCGGACACCGGGGAGCTGTTTTTT
j_gene: TRBJ2-1; abundance: .; v_gene: TRBV10-3; d_gene: .; CDR3aa: CAIATTYNEQFF; CDR3nt: TGTGCCATCGCGACTACTTACAATGAGCAGTTCTTC
j_gene: TRBJ2-7; abundance: .; v_gene: TRBV7-9; d_gene: TRBD1; CDR3aa: CASSQTGGLYEQYF; CDR3nt: TGTGCCAGCAGCCAGACAGGGGGTTTATACGAGCAGTACTTC
j_gene: TRBJ1-2; abundance: .; v_gene: TRBV29-1; d_gene: .; CDR3aa: CSVVRLQNGYTF; CDR3nt: TGCAGCGTTGTAAGGCTGCAAAATGGCTACACCTTC
j_gene: TRBJ1-4; abundance: .; v_gene: TRBV18; d_gene: .; CDR3aa: CASSDREKLFF; CDR3nt: TGTGCCAGCTCAGACAGGGAAAAACTGTTTTTT